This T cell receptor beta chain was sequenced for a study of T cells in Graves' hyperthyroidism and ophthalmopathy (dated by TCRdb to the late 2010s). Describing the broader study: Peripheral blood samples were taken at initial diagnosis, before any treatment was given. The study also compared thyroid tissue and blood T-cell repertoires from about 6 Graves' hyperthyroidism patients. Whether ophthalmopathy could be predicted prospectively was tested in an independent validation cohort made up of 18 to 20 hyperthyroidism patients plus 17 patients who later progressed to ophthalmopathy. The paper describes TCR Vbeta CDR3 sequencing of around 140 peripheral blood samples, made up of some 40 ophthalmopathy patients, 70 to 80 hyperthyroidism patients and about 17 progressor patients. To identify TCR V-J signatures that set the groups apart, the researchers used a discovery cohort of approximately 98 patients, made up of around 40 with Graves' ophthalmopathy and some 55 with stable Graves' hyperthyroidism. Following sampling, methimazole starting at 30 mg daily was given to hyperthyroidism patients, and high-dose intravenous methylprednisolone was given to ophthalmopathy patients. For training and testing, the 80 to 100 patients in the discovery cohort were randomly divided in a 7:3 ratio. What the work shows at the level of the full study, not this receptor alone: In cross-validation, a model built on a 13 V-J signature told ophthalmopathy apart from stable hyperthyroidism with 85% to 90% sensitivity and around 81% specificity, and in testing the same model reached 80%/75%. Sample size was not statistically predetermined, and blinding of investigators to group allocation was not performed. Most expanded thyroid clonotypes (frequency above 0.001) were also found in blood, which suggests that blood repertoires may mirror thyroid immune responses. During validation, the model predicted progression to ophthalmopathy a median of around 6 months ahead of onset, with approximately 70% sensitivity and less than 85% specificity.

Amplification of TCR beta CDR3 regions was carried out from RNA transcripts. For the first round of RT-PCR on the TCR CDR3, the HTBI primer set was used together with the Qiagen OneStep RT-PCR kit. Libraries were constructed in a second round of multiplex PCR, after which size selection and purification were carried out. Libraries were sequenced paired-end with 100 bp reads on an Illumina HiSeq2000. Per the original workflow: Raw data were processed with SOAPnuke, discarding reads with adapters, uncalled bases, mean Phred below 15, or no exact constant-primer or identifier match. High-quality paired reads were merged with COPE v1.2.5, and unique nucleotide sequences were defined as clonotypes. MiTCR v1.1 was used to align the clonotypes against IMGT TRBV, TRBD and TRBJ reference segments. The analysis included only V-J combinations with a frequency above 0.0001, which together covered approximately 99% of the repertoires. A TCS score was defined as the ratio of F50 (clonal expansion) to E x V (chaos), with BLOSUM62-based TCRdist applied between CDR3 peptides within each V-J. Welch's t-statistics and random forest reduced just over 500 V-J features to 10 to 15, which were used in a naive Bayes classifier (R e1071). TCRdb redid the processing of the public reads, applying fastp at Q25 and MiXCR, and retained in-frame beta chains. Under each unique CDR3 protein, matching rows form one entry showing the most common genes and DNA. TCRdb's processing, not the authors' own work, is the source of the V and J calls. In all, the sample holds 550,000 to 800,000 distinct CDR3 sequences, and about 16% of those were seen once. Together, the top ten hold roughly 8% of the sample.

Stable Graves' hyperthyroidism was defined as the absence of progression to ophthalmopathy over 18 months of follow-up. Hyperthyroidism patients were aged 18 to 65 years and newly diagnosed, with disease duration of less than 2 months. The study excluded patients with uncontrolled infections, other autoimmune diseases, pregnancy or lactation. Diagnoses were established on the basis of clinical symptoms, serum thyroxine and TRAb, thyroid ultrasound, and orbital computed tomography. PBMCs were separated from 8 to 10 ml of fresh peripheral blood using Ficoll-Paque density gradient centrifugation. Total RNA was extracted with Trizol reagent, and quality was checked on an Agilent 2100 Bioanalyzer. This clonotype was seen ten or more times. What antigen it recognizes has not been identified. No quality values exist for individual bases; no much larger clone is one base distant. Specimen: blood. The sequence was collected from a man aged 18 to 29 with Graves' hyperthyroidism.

The DNA sequence is TGTGCCAGCAGTACCACTAGCGGGAGGGAGGGTGAGCAGTTCTTC. Translated, this gives CASSTTSGREGEQFF. The V gene is TRBV27 and the J gene is TRBJ2-1, with 13 bases matching TRBD2. From a lookup of the germline V gene (reference sequence), CDR1 and CDR2 are MNHEY and SMNVEV. The CDR3 sequence holds 15 residues, the cysteine and phenylalanine included. This entry keeps only the CDR3 DNA: 45 bases, framed from base 1. Clipping removes 5 bases from V and 9 bases from J, with 7 as the unmatched junction base count.